The 5 T cell receptor beta chains presented below share a single source sample, sequenced in a study of regulatory T cells in long-lasting Graves disease. Relying on iRepertoire HTBI primers and Arm-PCR of CDR3 regions, the team built TCR beta libraries. TCRdb recomputed calls from the multiplex PCR reads with MiXCR, one row per CDR3 protein. The repertoire holds approximately 300,000 distinct CDR3 sequences, with 15% to 20% as singletons. Time point in this sample: newly diagnosed GD, antithyroid drugs for less than 3 months. From RNA extracted from PBMCs, the TCR library was made. The source material was peripheral blood mononuclear cells (PBMCs), sampled at new diagnosis, from a patient treated with antithyroid drugs. These receptors all stem from a female donor with Graves disease.

Many counts were recorded for this clonotype. The chain is built from TRBV3-1 and TRBJ1-4; D is ambiguous. Germline V CDR1 and CDR2: LGHDT, YNNKEL (reference sequence). V was cut by 2 bases and J by 15 bases, with 13 bases left in between. The CDR3 has 12 residues. For the CDR3, the DNA is TGTGCCAGCAGCCAAAGCGGCGTGAGCTTGTTTTTT. Amino acids: CASSQSGVSLFF.

In this sample, this clonotype turned up a few times. The V and J genes are TRBV7-2 and TRBJ1-5; 9 bases agree with TRBD1. Unmatched junction bases numbered 16, after V lost 3 bases and J lost 7 bases. From germline, CDR1 is SGHTA and CDR2 FQGNSA. The CDR3 is made up of 18 amino acids. The CDR3 loop is CASSFGQGIASGYQPQHF. The CDR3 DNA reads as TGTGCCAGCAGCTTTGGACAGGGGATAGCCTCAGGGTACCAGCCCCAGCATTTT.

This clonotype appeared many times. The chain combines TRBV15 with TRBJ2-4; D is unresolved. The CDR3 consists of 10 residues. Germline V gene data show CDR1 as LNHNV and CDR2 as YYDKDF (reference sequence). The germline V and J ends were trimmed by 2 bases and 7 bases, with 0 bases remaining between them. CDR3 in amino acids: CATSRNIQYF. CDR3 coding DNA: TGTGCCACCAGCAGAAACATTCAGTACTTC.

In regard to this clonotype: A read error may be the cause here, since a much bigger clone is one base away. The chain recombines TRBV10-3 with TRBJ1-1, with 8 bases identical to TRBD1. Germline V gene lookup returns CDR1 ENHRY and CDR2 SYGVKD. The CDR3 runs 15 residues. This CDR3 reads CAIRGDRSSNTEALF. Written as DNA, the CDR3 is TGTGCCATCAGAGGGGACAGGTCCTCTAACACTGAAGCTCTCTTT.

The sample holds many counts of this clonotype. This chain connects TRBV4-1 to TRBJ2-7; either TRBD1 or TRBD2 may supply D (5 bases each). Trimming left V 0 bases short and J 0 bases short, with 12 bases between. This CDR3 has 16 residues. From germline, CDR1 is MGHRA and CDR2 YSYEKL. The CDR3 sequence is CASSQDGTESSYEQYF. The CDR3 DNA follows: TGCGCCAGCAGCCAAGATGGGACCGAGAGCTCCTACGAGCAGTACTTC.